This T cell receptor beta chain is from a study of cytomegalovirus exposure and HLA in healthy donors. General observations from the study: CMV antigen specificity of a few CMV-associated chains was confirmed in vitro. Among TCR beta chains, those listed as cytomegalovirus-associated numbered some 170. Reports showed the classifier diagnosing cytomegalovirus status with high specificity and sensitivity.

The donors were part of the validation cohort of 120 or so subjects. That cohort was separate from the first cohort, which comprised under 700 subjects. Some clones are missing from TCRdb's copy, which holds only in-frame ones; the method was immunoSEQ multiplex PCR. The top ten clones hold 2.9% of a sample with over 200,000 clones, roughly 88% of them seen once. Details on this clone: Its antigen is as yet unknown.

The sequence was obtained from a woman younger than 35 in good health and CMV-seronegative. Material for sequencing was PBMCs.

CDR3 sequence reads: CASNYRGDRNQPQHF. CDR3 sequence (DNA): TGTGCCAGTAATTACCGGGGGGATCGGAATCAGCCCCAGCATTTT. The chain carries TRBV19 and TRBJ1-5; D possibly corresponds to TRBD1 (5 bases). The germline gives CDR1 LNHDA, CDR2 SQIVND (reference sequence). The CDR3 covers 15 residues. V gave up 7 bases and J gave up 4 bases, with 17 bases separating them.